This TCR beta chain was sequenced in a study of blood T cell repertoires in COVID-19 (dated by TCRdb to about 2020). About the full investigation: Collaborator samples came from the United States, Italy and Spain and covered acute and convalescent phases of COVID-19. The prospective study material was composed of cDNA or gDNA derived from T cells, B-cell-depleted T cells, or PBMCs. The dataset comprised deeply sampled blood TCRbeta repertoires from subjects exposed to, actively infected with, or recovered from COVID-19. Sample metadata almost always included a de-identified subject ID, COVID-19 status, age in years and sex. Samples were obtained from the ongoing ImmuneRACE study (first 160 participants) and from about 1,300 subjects provided by 6 global collaborators. Where HLA class I and class II types were available, the types were taken from metadata supplied by the sample provider, not from assay-based typing. The repertoires were released in a freely available public database intended as a resource for research on the immune response to SARS-CoV-2.

The trim is 1 base for V and 4 bases for J, with a gap of 10 bases between the germline ends. The CDR3 numbers 15 residues from cysteine through phenylalanine. Only the CDR3 portion is preserved as DNA: 45 bases, with reading frame beginning at the first base. Sequences SGHTA (CDR1) and FQGTGA (CDR2) are obtained from the germline V gene. The immunoSEQ Assay, a bias-controlled multiplex PCR, was used to amplify TCRbeta CDR3 regions from genomic DNA. On the authors' methods: The number of nucleated cells in each sample was estimated from the amplification of reference gene primers within the assay. Sequence reads were collapsed and filtered to measure the absolute abundance of every unique TCRbeta CDR3 rearrangement. For each sample, productive Simpson clonality was calculated by taking the square root of Simpson's diversity index across productive rearrangements. TCRdb obtained this table from immuneACCESS and retained in-frame rearrangements with V and J assigned. These tables miss some clones; where compared with another copy, unresolved V genes account for less than half of the shortfall, and the remainder is unexplained. V, J and clone size are those of that table, while D and trimming were read from the DNA. The sample table contains approximately 190,000 clones; only one count was recorded for about 83% of them. Clones ranked in the top ten supply roughly 5% of the sample.

This clone was counted a single time. What antigen it recognizes has not been identified. One base away there is no much larger clone; base qualities are not given. Whole blood was collected in K2EDTA tubes by collaborating institutions according to the institutions' own protocols. Collaborator samples were shipped for TCRbeta analysis as frozen whole blood, isolated PBMCs, or DNA extracted from either sample type. Broad study findings and their caveats: The amount of clinical and demographic metadata varied by source and participant and was provided uncurated.

The sequencing sample was made of peripheral blood. The sequence was obtained from a woman aged 65 to 85 with active or convalescent COVID-19. The V and J segments used are TRBV7-3 and TRBJ2-2, with a tentative D gene TRBD2 over 5 matching bases. This receptor carries the CDR3 CASSLIRGPTGELFF. The sequence in DNA is TGTGCCAGCAGCTTAATCCGGGGTCCCACCGGGGAGCTGTTTTTT. The reference TRBV7-3 and TRBJ2-2 proteins fill in what lies around the CDR3, so the full variable domain reads GAGVSQTPSNKVTEKGKYVELRCDPISGHTALYWYRQSLGQGPEFLIYFQGTGAADDSGLPNDRFFAVRPEGSVSTLKIQRTERGDSAVYLCASSLIRGPTGELFFGEGSRLTVL.